These 26 T cell receptor beta chains were sequenced from one sample in a study of vaccination and CD4 T cells after COVID-19. These receptors' antigens are unknown. Documented treatment: roughly 10-day PBMC culture with coronavirus spike peptide pools or control peptides (ViraFEST assay). Researchers used the Oncomine TCR Beta short-read assay to sequence DNA from cultured CD4+ T cells. In TCRdb, the PCR reads were re-called with MiXCR into one record per CDR3 protein. The data hold about 11,000 distinct CDR3 sequences, with around 64% observed a single time. Source material: CD4+ T cells from blood, cultured in vitro. The receptors here all came from a human donor who had recovered from COVID-19.

This clonotype was counted a few times. In nucleotides, the CDR3 is TGTGCCAGCAGTCCTCTGTGGAGCTCCTATAATTCACCCCTCCACTTT. It specifies CASSPLWSSYNSPLHF. V and J are TRBV6-2 or TRBV6-3 and TRBJ1-6; D gene unclear. Germline V gene lookup returns CDR1 MNHEY and CDR2 SVGEGT. V lost 5 bases to trimming and J lost 0 bases, with 11 bases between them. The CDR3 loop spans 16 amino acids.

V is TRBV7-9 and J is TRBJ1-1; 7 bases are shared with TRBD1. Germline assignment: CDR1 SEHNR and CDR2 FQNEAQ (reference sequence). The CDR3 is 15 residues long. V shed 1 base and J 1 base; nucleotides not matched to a gene: 3. The CDR3 DNA is TGTGCCAGCAGCTTAGGGGACAGAACGAACACTGAAGCTTTCTTT. It encodes CASSLGDRTNTEAFF.

The chain uses TRBV7-9 and TRBJ2-5, with D tentatively TRBD1 (5 bases). This CDR3 is built from 13 residues. V dropped 5 bases and J dropped 5 bases, with 12 bases sitting between them. Per germline, CDR1 SEHNR and CDR2 FQNEAQ (reference sequence). The CDR3 protein is CASSRAGLETQYF. The CDR3 DNA follows: TGTGCCAGCAGCCGAGCAGGGTTGGAGACCCAGTACTTC.

By frequency in the sample, this clonotype is medium-sized. Written as DNA, the CDR3 is TGTGCCTGGAGTGCCCTCGGGACTAATGAAAAACTGTTTTTT. Translating gives CAWSALGTNEKLFF. This chain connects TRBV30 to TRBJ1-4; no clear D gene. This CDR3 contains 14 residues. CDR1 is GTSNPN, CDR2 SVGIG, per germline (reference sequence). Between the trimmed V and J ends, which lost 1 base and 2 bases, there was a span of 8 bases. Drawing the rest from reference TRBV30 and TRBJ1-4, the complete variable domain is SQTIHQWPATLVQPVGSPLSLECTVEGTSNPNLYWYRQAAGRGLQLLFYSVGIGQISSEVPQNLSASRPQDRQFILSSKKLLLSDSGFYLCAWSALGTNEKLFFGSGTQLSVL.

The CDR3 loop reads CASSIKVGLAGHQYF. The CDR3, as DNA: TGTGCCAGCAGCATCAAGGTGGGGCTAGCGGGACACCAGTACTTC. V usage is TRBV28 and J usage is TRBJ2-5; 9 bases map to TRBD2. Germline V gene lookup returns CDR1 MDHEN and CDR2 SYDVKM. V was pared by 6 bases and J by 10 bases, with 15 bases of the junction left unmatched. The CDR3 spans 15 residues. Based on the CDR3 plus reference TRBV28 and TRBJ2-5, the full variable domain is DVKVTQSSRYLVKRTGEKVFLECVQDMDHENMFWYRQDPGLGLRLIYFSYDVKMKEKGDIPEGYSVSREKKERFSLILESASTNQTSMYLCASSIKVGLAGHQYFGPGTRLLVL.

The J gene is TRBJ2-7, the V gene TRBV11-2, with D unclear. Trimming shortened V by 1 base and J by 4 bases, and 14 bases separated the two germline ends. Germline CDR1 SGHAT, CDR2 FQNNGV. This CDR3 has 15 residues. CDR3 region: CASSLVSGSGYEQYF. The CDR3 DNA reads as TGTGCCAGCAGCTTAGTAAGTGGAAGTGGATACGAGCAGTACTTC.

This clonotype was picked up a small number of times. This chain connects TRBV30 to TRBJ1-6; maybe TRBD1 (5 bases). V lost 5 bases to trimming and J lost 14 bases, with 16 bases between them. CDR3 length: 12 residues. Looked up from germline, CDR1 is GTSNPN and CDR2 is SVGIG (reference sequence). The CDR3 region has the DNA TGTGCCTGGTGGCCATCGGGGGGGACCCTCCACTTT. It yields the protein CAWWPSGGTLHF.

The chain uses TRBV24-1 and TRBJ2-1; 10 nucleotides agree with TRBD1. The germline gives CDR1 KGHDR, CDR2 SFDVKD. V lost 2 bases to trimming and J lost 6 bases; unmatched junction nucleotides: 6. There are 16 residues in the CDR3. The CDR3 is CATSDYGTGVSNEQFF. DNA for the CDR3: TGTGCCACCAGTGATTATGGGACAGGGGTTAGCAATGAGCAGTTCTTC.

A few counts support this clonotype. The chain carries TRBV7-9 and TRBJ1-1; D is possibly TRBD1 (6 bases). V shed 5 bases and J shed 7 bases, with 17 bases lying between them. Germline loops: CDR1 SEHNR, CDR2 FQNEAQ (reference sequence). The CDR3 has 14 residues. The CDR3 bases are TGTGCCAGCAGCCTAATTGCGGGGGCAGGTGAAGCTTTCTTT. Its translation is CASSLIAGAGEAFF.

Here the CDR3 reads CSAQDQETQYF. CDR3 nucleotides: TGCAGTGCTCAGGACCAAGAGACCCAGTACTTC. This chain connects TRBV20-1 to TRBJ2-5; D not certain. Germline assignment: CDR1 DFQATT and CDR2 SNEGSKA (reference sequence). There are 11 residues in the CDR3. V lost 5 bases, J lost 0 bases, and 4 bases lay in between.

The rearrangement links TRBV6-1 to TRBJ2-3; D is perhaps TRBD1 or TRBD2 (6 bases each). The germline V gene has CDR1 MNHNS and CDR2 SASEGT. V lost 6 bases to trimming and J lost 0 bases, with 13 bases between them. The CDR3 spans 15 residues. CDR3 coding DNA: TGTGCCAGCAGCGGATGGGGGGCCAGCACAGATACGCAGTATTTT. It is translated as CASSGWGASTDTQYF.

The chain recombines TRBV27 with TRBJ2-1; TRBD1 agrees at 8 bases. The CDR3 spans 14 residues. The germline V gene has CDR1 MNHEY and CDR2 SMNVEV (reference sequence). V shed 6 bases, J shed 7 bases, and the junction held 8 bases outside the gene matches. The CDR3 nucleotides read TGTGCCAGCAGCAAAAGAACAGGGGGAAATGAGCAGTTCTTC. As protein: CASSKRTGGNEQFF.

This sequence joins TRBV5-4 and TRBJ1-2, with TRBD1 identical over 12 bases. Germline V lookup: CDR1 SGHNT, CDR2 YYREEE (reference sequence). With V trimmed by 5 bases and J by 0 bases, 5 bases remained unmatched. This CDR3 spans 16 amino acids. The CDR3 loop is CASRRDRGQTNYGYTF. The CDR3, as DNA: TGTGCCAGCAGACGGGACAGGGGGCAAACTAACTATGGCTACACCTTC.

The chain carries TRBV6-1 and TRBJ1-2, with D hard to call. Germline CDR1 and CDR2: MNHNS and SASEGT. The CDR3 contains 11 residues. The germline V and J ends were trimmed by 3 bases and 3 bases, with 2 bases remaining between them. DNA of the CDR3: TGTGCCAGCAGTGAGGACTATGGCTACACCTTC. Protein: CASSEDYGYTF.

V usage is TRBV6-4 and J usage is TRBJ1-6; possible D gene TRBD1, 6 bases. The CDR3 contains 16 residues. Per the germline V gene, CDR1 is MRHNA and CDR2 is SNTAGT. Trimming pared 6 bases from V and 9 bases from J, leaving 21 bases between. The CDR3 region has the DNA TGTGCCAGCAGCGACACGGGGGCGTCTCGGAGTTCACCCCTCCACTTT. Amino acids: CASSDTGASRSSPLHF.

The sample holds a few counts of this clonotype. DNA of the CDR3: TGTGCCAGTGGGACTAGCGGAGACTACGAGCAGTACTTC. It translates to CASGTSGDYEQYF. This sequence joins TRBV6-2 or TRBV6-3 and TRBJ2-7, with 11 positions matching TRBD2. The V gene's germline CDR1 is MNHEY and CDR2 SVGEGT. This CDR3 has 13 amino acids. Trimming at V came to 9 bases and at J to 3 bases, leaving 4 bases not matched to a gene.

The chain is built from TRBV12-3 or TRBV12-4 and TRBJ2-1; TRBD1 is a possible D gene (6 bases). The CDR3 extends over 15 amino acids. V was trimmed by 6 bases and J by 3 bases, leaving 15 bases between them. The CDR3 DNA reads TGTGCCAGCAGCCCCGCAGGGGAAAGCTACAATGAGCAGTTCTTC. Amino acids: CASSPAGESYNEQFF.

The chain has TRBV5-4 and TRBJ1-3; a possible D gene is TRBD1 (6 bases). The CDR3 sequence is 13 residues long. Germline V gives CDR1 SGHNT, CDR2 YYREEE (reference sequence). V was trimmed by 2 bases and J by 4 bases, leaving 7 bases between them. CDR3 region: CASSFDRGNTIYF. The CDR3 DNA reads as TGTGCCAGCAGCTTTGACAGGGGAAACACCATATATTTT.

This clonotype has only a few counts. The chain has TRBV7-2 and TRBJ1-1, with D hard to call. Trimming took 6 bases from V and 4 from J, leaving 9 bases between them. CDR1 and CDR2 from the germline V gene are SGHTA and FQGNSA. The CDR3 has 12 amino acids. CDR3: CASRDDGTEAFF. The CDR3 nucleotides are TGTGCCAGCAGGGACGACGGCACTGAAGCTTTCTTT.

The gene calls are TRBV28 and TRBJ2-5, with 9 bases identical to TRBD1. The J segment lost 4 bases and the V segment lost 4 bases, leaving 7 bases of the junction unmatched. CDR3 size: 15 residues. Germline assignment: CDR1 MDHEN and CDR2 SYDVKM. The CDR3: CASSSTTGGAETQYF. CDR3 DNA: TGTGCCAGCAGTTCTACCACAGGGGGCGCAGAGACCCAGTACTTC.

The chain uses TRBV7-2 and TRBJ2-7; the D gene is possibly TRBD2 (6 bases). The CDR3 covers 15 residues. Germline V gene data show CDR1 as SGHTA and CDR2 as FQGNSA. Trimming pared 1 base from V and 7 bases from J, leaving 17 bases between. The CDR3 DNA sequence: TGTGCCAGCAGCTTAGTTGGGACGGAGGGAAGGGAGCAGTACTTC. Protein product: CASSLVGTEGREQYF.

The chain joins TRBV7-2 to TRBJ2-2; perhaps TRBD2 as D (5 bases). Germline loops: CDR1 SGHTA, CDR2 FQGNSA. The CDR3 runs 17 residues. Trimming cost V 5 bases and J 6 bases, with 22 bases left between them. Here the CDR3 DNA reads TGTGCCAGCAGCGCCCGCGCGCTAGCCAGGACCCCCGGGGAGCTGTTTTTT. This encodes CASSARALARTPGELFF.

The chain has TRBV3-1 and TRBJ2-2; D is uncertain. The CDR3 runs to 15 residues. V was trimmed by 0 bases and J by 4 bases, leaving 9 bases between them. Germline CDR1 and CDR2: LGHDT and YNNKEL (reference sequence). The CDR3: CASSQDTAITGELFF. The CDR3 coding sequence is TGTGCCAGCAGCCAAGATACAGCTATCACCGGGGAGCTGTTTTTT.

This clonotype has only a few counts. The gene calls are TRBV7-3 and TRBJ2-2, with 7 bases that match TRBD2. With 9 bases clipped from V and 1 base from J, the junction kept 2 bases outside the gene matches. CDR3 length equals 13 residues. Germline V gene data show CDR1 as SGHTA and CDR2 as FQGTGA. CDR3 nucleotide sequence: TGTGCCAGTTCTAGCGGGAACACCGGGGAGCTGTTTTTT. This codes for CASSSGNTGELFF.

The chain has TRBV11-2 and TRBJ2-3, with D unclear. Trimming took off 0 bases at V and 0 bases at J, with 10 bases between the two ends. This CDR3 has 16 residues. Germline V gene sequence: CDR1 SGHAT, CDR2 FQNNGV. The CDR3 is CASSLEPAPSTDTQYF. CDR3 sequence (DNA): TGTGCCAGCAGCTTAGAGCCAGCCCCAAGCACAGATACGCAGTATTTT.

The chain uses TRBV6-2 or TRBV6-3 and TRBJ2-1; 8 nucleotides line up with TRBD2. Germline CDR1 MNHEY, CDR2 SVGEGT. After removal of 4 bases from V and 9 bases from J, the junction contained 14 bases not matched to a gene. This CDR3 region has 16 residues. The CDR3 DNA reads TGTGCCAGCAGTTGTAGGTTGGGACTAGTTGGGTGTGAGCAGTTCTTC. Translating it yields CASSCRLGLVGCEQFF.